This T cell receptor beta chain was sequenced in a study of T cell changes during pregnancy in multiple sclerosis. Germline assignment: CDR1 SEHNR and CDR2 FQNEAQ (reference sequence). The CDR3 spans 17 residues. The V segment lost 3 bases and the J segment 7 bases; nucleotides outside the gene matches: 14. Libraries were prepared by immunoSEQ multiplex PCR; TCRdb keeps only in-frame clonotypes and omits some of them. The sample has 50,000 to 60,000 clones, about nine tenths seen once; the top ten hold roughly 0.4%. This chain uses TRBV7-9 with TRBJ2-1, with TRBD1 identical over 8 bases. The sequencing here drew on CD4+ T cells from peripheral blood mononuclear cells, taken in the third trimester of pregnancy. This clonotype was sampled from a female donor with multiple sclerosis, enrolled in a pregnancy study. This CDR3 is CASSLGGRQGAGNEQFF. CDR3 bases: TGTGCCAGCAGCTTGGGGGGTCGGCAGGGGGCGGGTAATGAGCAGTTCTTC.